The 21 T cell receptor beta chains below come from one sample, sequenced in a study of human T cells and chemical hapten exposure (dated by TCRdb to 2020 to 2022). Library prep was done by RACE. Sequenced on a NextSeq 500. TCRdb ran its own pipeline on the public reads, namely fastp trimming at Q25 and MiXCR clone calling, and kept in-frame beta chains. Identical CDR3 protein sequences are pooled into one entry, listed with their most common genes and DNA. This sample has roughly 74,000 distinct CDR3 sequences in its table, and 32% of those were observed once. About 9% of the sample belongs to the ten largest clones. Read against the paper, the sample's time point label means: patch test 1, 2 weeks after DPC sensitization. What this sample's treatment or condition label stands for: therapeutic diphenylcyclopropenone sensitization with weekly scalp DPC. This material consisted of whole blood, taken in connection with sensitization to the hapten diphenylcyclopropenone (DPC). The receptors were sampled from a middle-aged man with alopecia areata. Some clones in this sample may be carry-over from other donors' samples.

This clonotype was seen a handful of times. The V call is TRBV19, the J call TRBJ2-4, with 14 bases lining up with TRBD2. Losses at the gene ends were 5 bases for V and 12 bases for J; bases not matched to a gene: 3. This CDR3 comprises 13 residues. Germline lookup yields CDR1 LNHDA and CDR2 SQIVND (reference sequence). CDR3 in DNA: TGTGCCAGTAGTTATGGACTAGCGGGGGGTCAGTACTTC. Translation gives CASSYGLAGGQYF.

The rearrangement uses TRBV12-3 or TRBV12-4 and TRBJ2-3, with unresolved D. Trimming pared 2 bases from V and 2 bases from J, leaving 8 bases between. The length of the CDR3 is 14 residues. CDR3 in DNA: TGTGCCAGCAGTTTACCGAGTTACACAGATACGCAGTATTTT. Encoded protein: CASSLPSYTDTQYF.

V gene TRBV10-3 combines with J gene TRBJ2-5; D may match TRBD1 or TRBD2 (5 bases each). CDR1 and CDR2 (germline): ENHRY, SYGVKD. There are 13 residues in the CDR3. Trimming took 8 bases from V and 1 from J, leaving 11 bases between them. The CDR3, as DNA: TGTGCCATCGGGACCACAACCCAAGAGACCCAGTACTTC. Its protein is CAIGTTTQETQYF.

The V gene is TRBV12-3 or TRBV12-4, the J gene TRBJ2-7; 7 nucleotides line up with TRBD1. The CDR3 runs to 14 residues. Germline trimming cut 5 bases from V and 4 bases from J; bases unmatched to any gene: 8. In nucleotides, the CDR3 is TGTGCCAGCAGTGGGGAAAAGGGACAGTACGAGCAGTACTTC. This gives the protein CASSGEKGQYEQYF.

The rearrangement joins TRBV6-5 to TRBJ1-3; 8 nucleotides line up with TRBD1. CDR3 size: 15 residues. V was pared by 3 bases and J by 4 bases, with 5 bases of the junction left unmatched. Looked up from germline, CDR1 is MNHEY and CDR2 is SVGAGI. CDR3 in amino acids: CASSYQGARGNTIYF. The CDR3 nucleotides read TGTGCCAGCAGTTATCAGGGGGCGCGGGGAAACACCATATATTTT.

This sequence joins TRBV10-3 and TRBJ2-3, with TRBD2 as a possible D gene (5 bases). Trimming left V 5 bases short and J 5 bases short, with 17 bases between. The CDR3 totals 15 residues. Germline V gene lookup returns CDR1 ENHRY and CDR2 SYGVKD. For the CDR3, the DNA is TGTGCCATCAGTCCCCCGGGATCGAAAGGAGATACGCAGTATTTT. Its protein is CAISPPGSKGDTQYF.

This clonotype has only a few counts. The chain has TRBV12-3 or TRBV12-4 and TRBJ1-1, with unresolved D. The V gene lost 3 bases and the J gene lost 1 base, with 9 bases spanning the gap. The CDR3 sequence is 14 residues long. CDR3 bases: TGTGCCAGCAGTTTTGGGCGGAGGAACACTGAAGCTTTCTTT. Translated: CASSFGRRNTEAFF.

As regards this clonotype: The junction shows a germline mismatch at one end, possibly a read error. V is TRBV12-5 and J is TRBJ1-1; perhaps TRBD1 as D (5 bases). The CDR3 spans 16 residues. Per the germline V gene, CDR1 is LGHNT and CDR2 is FRNRAP. The CDR3 sequence: CASGLVLGPGLTETFF. The CDR3 nucleotides read TGTGCTAGTGGTTTGGTACTAGGCCCAGGGTTGACTGAAACTTTCTTT.

In its sample, this clonotype ranks as medium-sized (0.01 to 0.1%). This CDR3 is CASSPPLAEIYGYTF. In nucleotides, the CDR3 is TGTGCCAGCAGCCCCCCGTTGGCAGAGATCTATGGCTACACCTTC. The chain employs TRBV9 and TRBJ1-2; D is uncertain. V dropped 4 bases and J dropped 4 bases, with 17 bases sitting between them. This CDR3 region has 15 residues. Germline assignment: CDR1 SGDLS and CDR2 YYNGEE.

The V and J genes are TRBV4-1 and TRBJ1-4; 7 nucleotides match TRBD1. V lost 0 bases, J lost 15 bases, and 16 bases stayed unmatched. This CDR3 contains 16 residues. Germline V gene sequence: CDR1 MGHRA, CDR2 YSYEKL. CDR3 coding DNA: TGCGCCAGCAGCCAAGATTGGGGGGACAGCCCAAAGTCGTTGTTTTTT. It specifies CASSQDWGDSPKSLFF.

The V gene is TRBV3-1, the J gene TRBJ2-2, with D unclear. The CDR3 sequence is 14 residues long. V was pared by 2 bases and J by 6 bases, with 10 bases between. Germline values: CDR1 LGHDT, CDR2 YNNKEL (reference sequence). For the CDR3, the DNA is TGTGCCAGCAGCCAAATGGTGTCCGCCGGGGAGCTGTTTTTT. Translation: CASSQMVSAGELFF.

The chain recombines TRBV28 with TRBJ2-1; D not certain. Between the trimmed V and J ends, which lost 6 bases and 2 bases, there was a span of 11 bases. The CDR3 extends over 14 amino acids. Germline values: CDR1 MDHEN, CDR2 SYDVKM. CDR3 bases: TGTGCCAGCAGAGAGGCTGGCACCTACAATGAGCAGTTCTTC. This gives the protein CASREAGTYNEQFF.

In this sample, this clonotype turned up a few times. V and J are TRBV6-2 or TRBV6-3 and TRBJ1-2; a possible D gene is TRBD1 (5 bases). Trimming took off 6 bases at V and 6 bases at J, with 5 bases between the two ends. There are 10 residues in the CDR3. Looked up from germline, CDR1 is MNHEY and CDR2 is SVGEGT. CDR3 sequence: CASRDNGYTF. In DNA form, the CDR3 reads TGTGCCAGCAGGGACAATGGCTACACCTTC.

The chain carries TRBV3-1 and TRBJ2-3, with TRBD2 matching 9 bases. The CDR3 covers 16 residues. The V gene end was trimmed by 2 bases and the J gene end by 0 bases; junction bases not matched to a gene: 3. Per germline, CDR1 LGHDT and CDR2 YNNKEL (reference sequence). The CDR3 sequence: CASSQYTSGSTDTQYF. The CDR3 region has the DNA TGTGCCAGCAGCCAATATACTAGCGGGAGCACAGATACGCAGTATTTT.

This clonotype was seen more than once but under ten times. The chain has TRBV6-5 and TRBJ1-2; 9 positions match TRBD1. The V segment lost 6 bases and the J segment 8 bases; nucleotides outside the gene matches: 7. The CDR3 spans 13 residues. In germline, CDR1 is MNHEY, CDR2 SVGAGI. CDR3 sequence: CASSSTGGDGYTF. The DNA of the CDR3 is TGTGCCAGCAGCTCCACAGGGGGCGACGGCTACACCTTC.

This sequence joins TRBV24-1 and TRBJ2-1; D is unclear. From germline, CDR1 is KGHDR and CDR2 SFDVKD. CDR3 size: 14 residues. V was pared by 1 base and J by 5 bases, with 8 bases between. The CDR3 bases are TGTGCCACCAGTGATTTAGGGCAGAACAATGAGCAGTTCTTC. Translation: CATSDLGQNNEQFF.

This clonotype came up a few times. V gene TRBV20-1 combines with J gene TRBJ1-2; D may be TRBD1 (6 bases). The CDR3 covers 14 residues. Trimming left V 2 bases short and J 2 bases short, with 12 bases between. CDR1 and CDR2 from the germline V gene are DFQATT and SNEGSKA (reference sequence). This CDR3 reads CSARPTGQNYGYTF. In nucleotides, the CDR3 is TGCAGTGCTAGACCTACCGGACAGAACTATGGCTACACCTTC.

In this sample, this clonotype turned up a few times. The genes are TRBV7-9 and TRBJ2-1; weak D call: TRBD2 (5 bases). CDR1 SEHNR and CDR2 FQNEAQ come from the germline V gene (reference sequence). The V end was cut by 2 bases, the J end by 10 bases, with 6 bases between. This CDR3 has 11 residues. CDR3 bases: TGTGCCAGCAGCTTAAGGGAGGAGCAGTTCTTC. Its protein is CASSLREEQFF.

In its sample, this clonotype was seen a few times. The rearrangement uses TRBV7-3 and TRBJ2-1; D unclear. The V end lost 4 bases, the J end lost 9 bases, and 13 bases lay between the germline ends. The V gene's germline CDR1 is SGHTA and CDR2 FQGTGA. This CDR3 comprises 13 residues. The CDR3 DNA reads TGTGCCAGCAGCTCCCACGTTATTGGTGAGCAGTTCTTC. Its protein product is CASSSHVIGEQFF.

V and J are TRBV5-4 and TRBJ2-7, with 8 bases fitting TRBD2. Germline V gene lookup returns CDR1 SGHNT and CDR2 YYREEE (reference sequence). There are 15 residues in the CDR3. The junction had 6 bases not matched to a gene; V was cut back by 3 bases and J by 1 base. CDR3 bases: TGTGCCAGCAGCTCCGGGACTAGACCATCCTACGAGCAGTACTTC. It yields the protein CASSSGTRPSYEQYF.

DNA for the CDR3: TGTGCCAGCAGCCCCCCACGGACAGGCGGGCGGCAGTACTTC. It translates to CASSPPRTGGRQYF. This chain joins TRBV28 and TRBJ2-7; 7 bases line up with TRBD1. The germline V gene encodes CDR1 MDHEN and CDR2 SYDVKM. This CDR3 has 14 amino acids. Losses at the gene ends were 6 bases for V and 9 bases for J; bases not matched to a gene: 14. The whole variable domain, remainder taken from reference TRBV28 and TRBJ2-7, is DVKVTQSSRYLVKRTGEKVFLECVQDMDHENMFWYRQDPGLGLRLIYFSYDVKMKEKGDIPEGYSVSREKKERFSLILESASTNQTSMYLCASSPPRTGGRQYFGPGTRLTVT.